This is a list of T cell receptor beta chains from one sample in a study of T cells in Graves' hyperthyroidism and ophthalmopathy. TCRdb reanalysed the multiplex PCR reads using MiXCR and keeps one entry per CDR3 protein. Counted here are approximately 400,000 distinct CDR3 sequences, about 18% occurring once; the ten biggest clones make up 35% to 45%. Sequences were obtained from blood. These receptors came from a man younger than 35 with Graves' ophthalmopathy. Each CDR3 is given with its conserved first and last residue. A D gene is named only where the DNA matches it firmly. Rows give clone size only sometimes, using once, few, many, or a class for an expanded clone.

J	D	V	size	CDR3	DNA
TRBJ2-7	NA	TRBV3-1	many	CASSPVTGKPYEQYF	TGTGCCAGCAGCCCAGTTACGGGGAAACCCTACGAGCAGTACTTC
TRBJ2-1	TRBD2	TRBV20-1	many	CSARDLTSGGGNEQFF	TGCAGTGCTAGAGATCTGACTAGCGGGGGAGGCAATGAGCAGTTCTTC
TRBJ2-7	TRBD2	TRBV2	many	CASSEAALAGVGEQYF	TGTGCCAGCAGTGAAGCAGCACTAGCGGGGGTAGGGGAGCAGTACTTC
TRBJ1-2	NA	TRBV5-6	few	CASSLWTVDYGYTF	TGTGCCAGCAGCTTGTGGACTGTCGACTATGGCTACACCTTC
TRBJ2-7	NA	TRBV5-6	NA	CASSEAGYEQYF	TGTGCCAGCAGCGAGGCTGGCTACGAGCAGTACTTC
TRBJ1-1	NA	TRBV2	once	CASSLGAAAPEAFF	TGTGCCAGCAGCTTGGGAGCCGCGGCGCCTGAAGCTTTCTTT
TRBJ2-2	NA	TRBV2	NA	CTSSVQEASGELFF	TGTACCAGCAGTGTACAAGAAGCGTCCGGGGAGCTGTTTTTT
TRBJ1-2	TRBD1	TRBV6-6	NA	CASSYSRTGGTYGYTF	TGTGCCAGCAGTTACTCCCGGACAGGGGGCACTTATGGCTACACCTTC
TRBJ1-2	NA	TRBV7-9	few	CASNTPSFGPTNYGYTF	TGTGCCAGCAACACACCTTCCTTCGGACCTACTAACTATGGCTACACCTTC
TRBJ2-7	NA	TRBV5-1	few	CASSLIQGQSYEQYF	TGCGCCAGCAGCTTGATACAGGGACAAAGCTACGAGCAGTACTTC
TRBJ1-4	TRBD1	TRBV13	many	CASSPQPGQGVAPEKLFF	TGTGCCAGCAGCCCTCAACCGGGACAGGGAGTCGCCCCTGAAAAACTGTTTTTT
TRBJ1-6	TRBD1	TRBV5-1	many	CASSWGTGVGAPLHF	TGCGCCAGCAGCTGGGGGACAGGGGTTGGTGCACCCCTCCACTTT
TRBJ1-1	NA	TRBV7-9	few	CASSLAASEAFF	TGTGCCAGCAGCTTAGCAGCATCCGAAGCTTTCTTT
TRBJ1-3	NA	TRBV7-9	few	CAIFPDGNTIYF	TGTGCCATTTTCCCCGATGGAAACACCATATATTTT
TRBJ1-2	TRBD1	TRBV18	many	CASSQHRGSDYGYTF	TGTGCCAGCTCTCAGCACAGGGGTTCGGACTATGGCTACACCTTC
TRBJ2-3	NA	TRBV11-2	many	CASSSDSADTQYF	TGTGCCAGCAGCTCGGATAGCGCAGATACGCAGTATTTT
TRBJ1-1	NA	TRBV11-3	medium-sized	CASSVYRGTEAFF	TGTGCCAGCAGTGTCTATCGAGGTACTGAAGCTTTCTTT
TRBJ2-6	NA	TRBV6-2/TRBV6-3	many	CASSYQGGGANVLTF	TGTGCCAGCAGTTACCAGGGCGGGGGGGCCAACGTCCTGACTTTC
TRBJ2-1	NA	TRBV11-2	many	CASSWDSFGTNNEQFF	TGTGCCAGCAGCTGGGACTCCTTTGGCACCAACAATGAGCAGTTCTTC
TRBJ1-2	TRBD1	TRBV5-5	few	CASSFRDRLGYTF	TGTGCCAGCAGTTTCCGGGACAGACTTGGCTACACCTTC
TRBJ2-3	TRBD2	TRBV20-1	many	CSASIGGGLGDTQYF	TGCAGTGCTAGTATTGGCGGGGGGTTGGGAGATACGCAGTATTTT
TRBJ2-1	NA	TRBV5-1	NA	CASSSGSQYNEQFF	TGCGCCAGCAGCAGCGGAAGCCAGTACAATGAGCAGTTCTTC
TRBJ2-3	TRBD2	TRBV4-1	NA	CASKGSGGLSTDTQYF	TGTGCCAGCAAAGGTAGCGGGGGGCTTAGCACAGATACGCAGTATTTT
TRBJ1-5	NA	TRBV6-1	NA	CASSERGAGPQHF	TGTGCCAGCAGTGAAAGGGGTGCGGGACCCCAGCATTTT
TRBJ2-3	NA	TRBV12-3/TRBV12-4	many	CASSFQLAGDTDTQYF	TGTGCCAGCAGTTTTCAGTTAGCAGGGGACACAGATACGCAGTATTTT
TRBJ1-4	TRBD1	TRBV9	NA	CASSVGPQGINEKLFF	TGTGCCAGCAGCGTAGGGCCACAGGGGATTAATGAAAAACTGTTTTTT